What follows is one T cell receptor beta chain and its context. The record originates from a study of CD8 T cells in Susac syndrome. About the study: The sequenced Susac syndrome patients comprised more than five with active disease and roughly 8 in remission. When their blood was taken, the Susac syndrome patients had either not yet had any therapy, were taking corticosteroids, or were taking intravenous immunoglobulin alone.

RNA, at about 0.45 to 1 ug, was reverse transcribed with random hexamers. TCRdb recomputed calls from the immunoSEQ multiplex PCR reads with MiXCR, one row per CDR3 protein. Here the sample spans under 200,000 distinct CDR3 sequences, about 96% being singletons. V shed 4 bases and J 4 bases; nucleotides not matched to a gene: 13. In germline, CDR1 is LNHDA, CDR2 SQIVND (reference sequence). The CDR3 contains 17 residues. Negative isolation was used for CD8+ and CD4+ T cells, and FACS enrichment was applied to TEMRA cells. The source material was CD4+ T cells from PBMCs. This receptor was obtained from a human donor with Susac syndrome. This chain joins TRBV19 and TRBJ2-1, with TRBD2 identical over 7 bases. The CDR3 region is CASSTGKRGSIYNEQFF. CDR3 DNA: TGTGCCAGTAGTACCGGAAAGCGGGGTTCTATTTACAATGAGCAGTTCTTC.